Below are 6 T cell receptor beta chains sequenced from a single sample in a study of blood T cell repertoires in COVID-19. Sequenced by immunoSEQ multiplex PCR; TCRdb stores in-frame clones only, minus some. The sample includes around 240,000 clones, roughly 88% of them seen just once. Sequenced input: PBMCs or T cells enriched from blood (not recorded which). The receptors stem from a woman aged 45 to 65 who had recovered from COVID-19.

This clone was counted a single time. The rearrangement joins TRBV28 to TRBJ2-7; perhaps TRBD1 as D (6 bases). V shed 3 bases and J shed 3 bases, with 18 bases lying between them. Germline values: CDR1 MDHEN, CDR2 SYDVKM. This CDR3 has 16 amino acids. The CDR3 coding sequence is TGTGCCAGCAGTTTTTTAAGGCGGACAGATATCTACGAGCAGTACTTC. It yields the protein CASSFLRRTDIYEQYF.

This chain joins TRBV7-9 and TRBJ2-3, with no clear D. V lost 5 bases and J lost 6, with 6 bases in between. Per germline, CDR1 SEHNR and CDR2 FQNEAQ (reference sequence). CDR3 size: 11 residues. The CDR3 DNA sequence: TGTGCCAGCAGCCAGTGGGATACGCAGTATTTT. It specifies CASSQWDTQYF.

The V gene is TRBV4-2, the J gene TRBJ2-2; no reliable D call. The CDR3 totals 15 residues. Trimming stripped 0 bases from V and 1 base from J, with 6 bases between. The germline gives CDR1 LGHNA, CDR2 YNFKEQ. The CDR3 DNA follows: TGTGCCAGCAGCCAAGATGTCGGGAACACCGGGGAGCTGTTTTTT. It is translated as CASSQDVGNTGELFF.

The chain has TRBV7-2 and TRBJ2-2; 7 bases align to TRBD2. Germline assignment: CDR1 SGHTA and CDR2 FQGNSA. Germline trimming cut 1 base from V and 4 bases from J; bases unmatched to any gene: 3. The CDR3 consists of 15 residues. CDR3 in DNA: TGTGCCAGCAGCTTAGGACTAGCTGGCACCGGGGAGCTGTTTTTT. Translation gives CASSLGLAGTGELFF.

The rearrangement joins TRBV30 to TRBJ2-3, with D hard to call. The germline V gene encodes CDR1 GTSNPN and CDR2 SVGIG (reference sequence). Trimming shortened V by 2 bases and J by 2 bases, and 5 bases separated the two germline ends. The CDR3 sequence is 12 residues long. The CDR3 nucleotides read TGTGCCTGGAGTTCTTTCACAGATACGCAGTATTTT. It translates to CAWSSFTDTQYF.

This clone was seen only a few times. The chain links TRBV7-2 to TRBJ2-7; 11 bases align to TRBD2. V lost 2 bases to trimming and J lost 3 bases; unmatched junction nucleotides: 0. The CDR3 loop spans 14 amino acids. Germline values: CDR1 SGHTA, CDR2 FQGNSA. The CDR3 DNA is TGTGCCAGCAGCTTAACTAGCGGGAGCTACGAGCAGTACTTC. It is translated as CASSLTSGSYEQYF.